The present entry profiles one T cell receptor beta chain with its context. Its antigen is still unknown. TCRdb reprocessed the 5' RACE reads via MiXCR and lists one record per CDR3 protein. The data hold approximately 300,000 distinct CDR3 sequences, with approximately 12% observed a single time. Germline V lookup: CDR1 SGHDT, CDR2 YYEEEE. CDR3 length equals 16 residues. The germline V and J ends were trimmed by 4 bases and 1 base, with 17 bases remaining between them. This entry belongs to a study of T cells after yellow fever vaccination. Whole-study results and caveats: Bulk-population clonotypes that are abundant could appear as contaminants in FACS-sorted repertoires. Only a minor proportion of clonotypes was detected across both CD4 and CD8 compartments.

The rearrangement joins TRBV5-6 to TRBJ1-1; D perhaps matches TRBD1 (5 bases). The specimen comprised CD4+ T cells sorted from PBMCs, sampled 45 days after the yellow fever booster vaccination. The receptor comes from a man aged 30-40 years who received the YFV17D yellow fever vaccine. CDR3 amino acids: CASSTVGGRRNTEAFF. The CDR3 region has the DNA TGTGCCAGCAGCACCGTGGGGGGACGGCGGAACACTGAAGCTTTCTTT.